This T cell receptor beta chain was sequenced during a study of blood T cell repertoires in COVID-19. Study-level information: From T cells, B-cell-depleted T cells, or PBMCs came the material, which was cDNA or gDNA.

Under the authors' procedure: Estimated nucleated cell counts came from reference gene primer amplification. The method was immunoSEQ multiplex PCR; TCRdb's version includes in-frame clones alone and lacks a portion of them. V and J calls and clone size come straight from that table; D and trimming were deduced from the DNA. The sample lists approximately 180,000 clones; 78% were seen once. The CDR3 is 14 residues long. V was clipped by 7 bases and J by 4 bases, with 14 bases between them. Germline V lookup: CDR1 MDHEN, CDR2 SYDVKM. This study enrolled people aged roughly 18 to 90 from about two dozen US geographic areas.

This TCR derives from a woman aged 45-60 years who had recovered from COVID-19. The J gene is TRBJ1-5, the V gene TRBV28; D unclear. Sequencing was carried out using PBMCs or T cells enriched from blood (not recorded which). CDR3 nucleotides: TGTGCCAGCACCCTTAGCGGGGTAAATCAGCCCCAGCATTTT. Protein sequence: CASTLSGVNQPQHF.